The 18 T cell receptor beta chains below were found in one sample sequenced in a study of T cells in tuberculosis. Noted time point: new active TB diagnosis, blood taken before or within 7 days of starting treatment. Assay: immunoSEQ multiplex PCR; the TCRdb copy retains only in-frame clones and omits some. The table lists more than 30,000 clones, more than 75% of them singletons, with about 5% in the top ten. The starting material was PBMCs, obtained at tuberculosis diagnosis. The receptors were gathered from an adult with tuberculosis.

The sample holds one count of this clone. The chain carries TRBV7-7 and TRBJ2-2; TRBD1 aligns across 9 bases. Germline CDR1 is SSHAT and CDR2 is FNYEAQ (reference sequence). Trimming at V came to 0 bases and at J to 4 bases, leaving 3 bases not matched to a gene. The CDR3 is 16 amino acids. The CDR3 loop reads CASSLAPGQGTGELFF. DNA for the CDR3: TGTGCCAGCAGCTTAGCGCCGGGACAGGGCACCGGGGAGCTGTTTTTT.

The V call is TRBV11-2, the J call TRBJ2-7, with 7 nucleotides matching TRBD2. Germline loops: CDR1 SGHAT, CDR2 FQNNGV. The trim removed 1 base at V and 3 bases at J, leaving 3 bases unmatched. The CDR3 extends over 14 amino acids. The CDR3 DNA sequence: TGTGCCAGCAGCTTAGCCAGCGGGGACTACGAGCAGTACTTC. Encoded protein: CASSLASGDYEQYF.

The V call is TRBV29-1, the J call TRBJ2-1; a weak D match, TRBD2 (7 bases). Per germline, CDR1 SQVTM and CDR2 ANQGSEA. V lost 3 bases, J lost 5 bases, and 11 bases lay in between. This CDR3 contains 13 residues. The CDR3 region is CSVDVGGHNEQFF. The CDR3, as DNA: TGCAGCGTTGATGTCGGGGGGCACAATGAGCAGTTCTTC.

The V call is TRBV7-7, the J call TRBJ2-7; D gene unclear. CDR1 SSHAT and CDR2 FNYEAQ come from the germline V gene (reference sequence). This CDR3 is 14 amino acids long. V was shortened by 5 bases and J by 6 bases, with 17 bases between the two germline ends. CDR3 sequence (DNA): TGTGCCAGCAGCCCCCGGCCCGCGGCTTCCGAGCAGTACTTC. This gives the protein CASSPRPAASEQYF.

This chain links TRBV18 with TRBJ2-7, with 7 bases that match TRBD1. The CDR3 length is 14 residues. V was pared by 3 bases and J by 3 bases, with 5 bases of the junction left unmatched. Germline CDR1 is KGHSH and CDR2 is LQKENI. CDR3 nucleotide sequence: TGTGCCAGCTCACCCCCCGCAGGGGGCTACGAGCAGTACTTC. This codes for CASSPPAGGYEQYF.

The rearrangement uses TRBV7-9 and TRBJ2-7; the D gene is possibly TRBD1 (5 bases). The CDR3 has 12 amino acids. Germline CDR1 reads SEHNR; CDR2 reads FQNEAQ (reference sequence). V shed 4 bases and J shed 3 bases, with 7 bases lying between them. The CDR3, as DNA: TGTGCCAGCAGCTCCAGGGTCTACGAGCAGTACTTC. Translating it yields CASSSRVYEQYF.

The rearrangement uses TRBV15 and TRBJ1-2, with 7 positions matching TRBD1. The trim removed 3 bases at V and 7 bases at J, leaving 5 bases unmatched. Germline CDR1 LNHNV, CDR2 YYDKDF (reference sequence). There are 13 residues in the CDR3. The CDR3 DNA reads as TGTGCCACCAGCAGCCGGACAGGTAGTGGCTACACCTTC. Protein: CATSSRTGSGYTF.

This chain links TRBV5-1 with TRBJ1-2; TRBD1 agrees at 8 bases. The ends lost 4 bases at V and 7 bases at J; junction bases unmatched: 15. Per germline, CDR1 SGHRS and CDR2 YFSETQ. CDR3 length equals 16 residues. This CDR3 is CASSGSSGGASGGYTF. Here the CDR3 DNA reads TGCGCCAGCAGCGGGAGCTCAGGGGGCGCATCGGGTGGCTACACCTTC.

This clone was seen only a few times. The chain links TRBV6-1 to TRBJ1-2; D is perhaps TRBD1 (5 bases). The germline CDR1 and CDR2 sequences are MNHNS and SASEGT. The CDR3 spans 13 residues. The ends were cut back, 7 bases at V and 2 bases at J, with 11 bases in the middle. The CDR3 region is CASMWGLNYGYTF. CDR3 DNA sequence: TGTGCCAGCATGTGGGGACTAAACTATGGCTACACCTTC.

This rearrangement joins TRBV2 to TRBJ2-2; D remains unclear. V dropped 6 bases and J dropped 4 bases, with 12 bases sitting between them. This CDR3 has 14 amino acids. CDR1 is SNHLY, CDR2 FYNNEI, per germline. The DNA for the CDR3 is TGTGCCAGCAGGGCGGTCGAGGCCACCGGGGAGCTGTTTTTT. As protein: CASRAVEATGELFF.

J is TRBJ1-1 and V is TRBV6-1, with D possibly being TRBD1 (5 bases). The CDR3 covers 14 residues. Looked up from germline, CDR1 is MNHNS and CDR2 is SASEGT. The V gene lost 3 bases and the J gene lost 1 base, with 9 bases spanning the gap. CDR3: CASSEDQGNTEAFF. The CDR3 DNA sequence: TGTGCCAGCAGTGAGGATCAGGGGAACACTGAAGCTTTCTTT.

The V and J genes are TRBV27 and TRBJ2-2; 7 bases are shared with TRBD1. From germline, CDR1 is MNHEY and CDR2 SMNVEV (reference sequence). The CDR3 extends over 17 amino acids. Trimming cost V 2 bases and J 1 base; bases outside gene matches: 7. CDR3 nucleotide sequence: TGTGCCAGCAGTTTAAGGGGGACAGAGAGGAACACCGGGGAGCTGTTTTTT. It translates to CASSLRGTERNTGELFF.

As DNA, the CDR3 is TGTGCCAGCAGTGTTAGGGGCCGCAGTGAGCAGTTCTTC. This sequence encodes CASSVRGRSEQFF. V gene TRBV25-1 combines with J gene TRBJ2-1; possibly TRBD1 for D (5 bases). With 4 bases removed from V and 9 bases from J, the gap between germline ends came to 13 bases. Germline V gene data show CDR1 as MGHDK and CDR2 as SYGVNS. The CDR3 runs 13 residues.

This clone was observed a single time. This chain joins TRBV6-5 and TRBJ1-2; TRBD1 aligns across 11 bases. J gave up 6 bases and V 6 bases, and 9 bases lay outside the gene matches. CDR1 and CDR2 from the germline V gene are MNHEY and SVGAGI. The CDR3 is 15 residues long. CDR3 sequence: CASSTTGTGGNGYTF. The CDR3 nucleotides are TGTGCCAGCAGCACGACCGGGACAGGGGGGAATGGCTACACCTTC.

This chain uses TRBV6-5 with TRBJ1-3; possible D gene TRBD1, 5 bases. Per the germline V gene, CDR1 is MNHEY and CDR2 is SVGAGI. The length of the CDR3 is 13 residues. The V and J ends lost 2 bases and 4 bases respectively, with 6 bases between them. DNA of the CDR3: TGTGCCAGCAGTTACGACAGAGGAAACACCATATATTTT. Its protein is CASSYDRGNTIYF.

The V call is TRBV10-2, the J call TRBJ1-3; TRBD1 aligns across 8 bases. V lost 7 bases, J lost 7 bases, and 3 bases stayed unmatched. Germline V gives CDR1 WSHSY, CDR2 SAAADI. The CDR3 contains 12 residues. This CDR3 reads CASTDRGNTIYF. The CDR3 DNA follows: TGCGCCAGCACCGACAGGGGCAACACCATATATTTT.

The chain couples TRBV5-4 to TRBJ1-1; TRBD1 agrees at 7 bases. The CDR3 runs 14 residues. Germline lookup yields CDR1 SGHNT and CDR2 YYREEE (reference sequence). The J segment lost 1 base and the V segment lost 3 bases, leaving 3 bases of the junction unmatched. This CDR3 reads CASSYRGGNTEAFF. CDR3 DNA: TGTGCCAGCAGCTACAGGGGTGGGAACACTGAAGCTTTCTTT.

This chain joins TRBV5-5 and TRBJ1-2; the match to TRBD1 covers 7 bases. Germline trimming cut 4 bases from V and 4 bases from J; bases unmatched to any gene: 7. From germline, CDR1 is SGHKS and CDR2 YYEKEE (reference sequence). The CDR3 covers 14 residues. The DNA of the CDR3 is TGTGCCAGCAGCACCACAGGGGACCTCTATGGCTACACCTTC. This gives the protein CASSTTGDLYGYTF.